This is a list of T cell receptor beta chains from one sample in a study of blood T cell repertoires in COVID-19. Only in-frame clones appear in the TCRdb table, and some are missing; sequencing was by immunoSEQ multiplex PCR. The sample lists about 110,000 clones; 85% to 90% were seen once. The specimen was peripheral blood. The receptors were gathered from a human donor in a cohort sampled during active COVID-19. Both conserved end residues are trimmed from each CDR3. D genes are given only for firm matches.

J: TRBJ1-2
V: TRBV6-1
D: NA
CDR3: AGSEGETSYGYT

J: TRBJ1-1
V: TRBV27
D: TRBD1
CDR3: ASRRRTGAIGTEAF

J: TRBJ2-5
V: TRBV2
D: NA
CDR3: ASRYRVTYQETQY

J: TRBJ2-7
V: TRBV4-1
D: NA
CDR3: ASSLYAVALVNTGQY

J: TRBJ2-3
V: TRBV27
D: NA
CDR3: ASRTRRGGSRITDTQY

J: TRBJ2-5
V: TRBV7-2
D: NA
CDR3: ASSPNEGGQETQY

J: TRBJ1-2
V: TRBV4-1
D: NA
CDR3: ASSQDRGKGYGYT

J: TRBJ2-1
V: TRBV9
D: TRBD2
CDR3: ASSPGLADYNEQF

J: TRBJ2-7
V: TRBV4-1
D: NA
CDR3: ASSQETQSHEQY

J: TRBJ1-5
V: TRBV23-1
D: TRBD1
CDR3: ASSQSNRTGGNQPQH

J: TRBJ2-7
V: TRBV7-2
D: NA
CDR3: ASSLRARRDWGYEQY

J: TRBJ2-6
V: TRBV9
D: NA
CDR3: ASSQGLHLGANVLT

J: TRBJ2-5
V: TRBV11-2
D: NA
CDR3: ASSQGIARRAQETQY

J: TRBJ2-1
V: TRBV2
D: NA
CDR3: ASSGNIGVEQF

J: TRBJ2-1
V: TRBV18
D: TRBD2
CDR3: ASSPIGTSSYNEQF

J: TRBJ1-4
V: TRBV5-8
D: NA
CDR3: ASSLPGDFSNEKLF

J: TRBJ1-1
V: TRBV4-1
D: NA
CDR3: ASSQLSSVMNTEAF

J: TRBJ2-3
V: TRBV4-3
D: TRBD2
CDR3: ASSQVTSGSADTQY

J: TRBJ2-3
V: TRBV5-4
D: NA
CDR3: ASSRREVTDTQY

J: TRBJ2-7
V: TRBV5-4
D: NA
CDR3: ASSLGHRSYEQY

J: TRBJ2-5
V: TRBV24-1
D: NA
CDR3: ATSGGGKETQY

J: TRBJ1-1
V: TRBV7-3
D: TRBD1
CDR3: ASSPGGEGRTEAF

J: TRBJ2-4
V: TRBV5-1
D: TRBD1
CDR3: ASRDGQALAKNIQY

J: TRBJ1-1
V: TRBV6-6
D: TRBD1
CDR3: ASILGTGVTEAF

J: TRBJ2-7
V: TRBV5-6
D: NA
CDR3: ASSLTGLGEQY

J: TRBJ1-1
V: TRBV5-1
D: NA
CDR3: ASTDGATGRNTEAF

J: TRBJ1-2
V: TRBV27
D: NA
CDR3: ASSFYGAHYGYT

J: TRBJ1-4
V: TRBV7-2
D: TRBD1
CDR3: ASSFDRGSEKLF

J: TRBJ2-7
V: TRBV12-2
D: NA
CDR3: ASRATRDSTYEQY

J: TRBJ2-7
V: TRBV6-4
D: TRBD1
CDR3: ASSNPPGQATYEQY

J: TRBJ2-1
V: TRBV9
D: TRBD2
CDR3: ASSVGGGGAGNEQF

J: TRBJ1-1
V: TRBV6-5
D: NA
CDR3: ASSYSTGTAEAF

J: TRBJ1-2
V: TRBV28
D: NA
CDR3: ASSLYAGAPNGYT

J: TRBJ2-7
V: TRBV27
D: NA
CDR3: ASRPIGGGLNEQY

J: TRBJ1-3
V: TRBV28
D: NA
CDR3: ASTRGSGNTIY

J: TRBJ1-6
V: TRBV7-9
D: NA
CDR3: ASSPKGGRRNSPLH

J: TRBJ2-2
V: TRBV7-9
D: TRBD2
CDR3: ASSLRGLAGIGGELF

J: TRBJ2-5
V: TRBV5-1
D: NA
CDR3: ASSPSPRQETQY

J: TRBJ2-1
V: TRBV6-5
D: NA
CDR3: ASGRGTEQF

J: TRBJ2-3
V: TRBV6-5
D: NA
CDR3: ASSYAGQPDTQY

J: TRBJ2-7
V: TRBV12-3/TRBV12-4
D: NA
CDR3: ASTRGGAYEQY